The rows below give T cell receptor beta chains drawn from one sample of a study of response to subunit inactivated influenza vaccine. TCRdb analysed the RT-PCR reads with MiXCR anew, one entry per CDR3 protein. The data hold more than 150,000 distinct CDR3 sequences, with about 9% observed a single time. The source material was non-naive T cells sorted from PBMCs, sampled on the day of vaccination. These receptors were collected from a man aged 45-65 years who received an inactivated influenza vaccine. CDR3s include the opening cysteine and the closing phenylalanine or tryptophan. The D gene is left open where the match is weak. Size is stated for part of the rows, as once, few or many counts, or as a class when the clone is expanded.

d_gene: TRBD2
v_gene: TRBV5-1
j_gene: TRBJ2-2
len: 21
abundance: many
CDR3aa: CASSPRTGLAGTIANTGELFF
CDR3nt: TGCGCCAGCAGCCCACGGACGGGACTAGCGGGGACCATCGCGAACACCGGGGAGCTGTTTTTT

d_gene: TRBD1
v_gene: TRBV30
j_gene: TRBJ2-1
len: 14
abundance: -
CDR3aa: CAWRHRGVYNEQFF
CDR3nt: TGTGCCTGGCGGCACAGGGGTGTCTACAATGAGCAGTTCTTC

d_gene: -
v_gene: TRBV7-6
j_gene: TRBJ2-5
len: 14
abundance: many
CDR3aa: CASSLDGPVGTQYF
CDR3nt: TGTGCCAGCAGCCTAGATGGGCCTGTGGGGACCCAGTACTTC

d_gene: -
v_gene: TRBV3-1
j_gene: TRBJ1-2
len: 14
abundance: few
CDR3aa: CASSQDTRNYGYTF
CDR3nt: TGTGCCAGCAGCCAAGATACCAGGAACTATGGCTACACCTTC

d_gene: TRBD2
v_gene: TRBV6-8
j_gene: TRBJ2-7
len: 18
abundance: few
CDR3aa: CASSYSTSGGPSSYEQYF
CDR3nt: TGTGCCAGCAGTTACTCGACCAGCGGGGGGCCAAGCTCCTACGAGCAGTACTTC

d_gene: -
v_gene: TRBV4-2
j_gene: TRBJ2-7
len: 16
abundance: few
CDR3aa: CASSRQGSGGSYEQYF
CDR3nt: TGTGCCAGCAGCCGGCAAGGGAGTGGGGGCTCCTACGAGCAGTACTTC

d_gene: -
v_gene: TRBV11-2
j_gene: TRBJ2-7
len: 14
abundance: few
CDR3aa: CASSLAVGDYEQYF
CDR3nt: TGTGCCAGCAGCTTAGCCGTCGGGGACTACGAGCAGTACTTC

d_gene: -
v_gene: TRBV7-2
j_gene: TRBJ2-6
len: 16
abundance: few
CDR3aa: CASSLWTAPGANVLTF
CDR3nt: TGTGCCAGCAGCCTATGGACAGCCCCTGGGGCCAACGTCCTGACTTTC

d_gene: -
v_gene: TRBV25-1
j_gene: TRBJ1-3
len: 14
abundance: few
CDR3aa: CASSVGASGNTIYF
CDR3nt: TGTGCCAGCAGTGTGGGGGCTTCTGGAAACACCATATATTTT

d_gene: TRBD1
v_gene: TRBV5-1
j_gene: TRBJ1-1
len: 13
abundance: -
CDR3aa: CASSLNDRGSAFF
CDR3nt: TGCGCCAGCAGCTTGAACGACAGGGGTTCAGCTTTCTTT

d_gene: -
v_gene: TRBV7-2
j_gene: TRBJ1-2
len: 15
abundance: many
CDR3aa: CASSLAFRQGYGYTF
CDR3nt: TGTGCCAGCAGCTTAGCGTTCAGGCAGGGCTATGGCTACACCTTC

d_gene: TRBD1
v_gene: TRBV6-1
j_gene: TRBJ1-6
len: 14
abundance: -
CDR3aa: CASTRQGRGSPLHF
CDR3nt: TGTGCCAGCACCAGACAGGGGAGAGGTTCACCCCTCCACTTT